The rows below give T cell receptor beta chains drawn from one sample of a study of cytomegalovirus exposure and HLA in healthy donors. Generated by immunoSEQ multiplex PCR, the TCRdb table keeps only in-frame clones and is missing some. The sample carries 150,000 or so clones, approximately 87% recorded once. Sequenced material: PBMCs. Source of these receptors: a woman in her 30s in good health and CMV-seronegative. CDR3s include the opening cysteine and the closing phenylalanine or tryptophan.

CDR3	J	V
CASSAADRMPGYTF	TRBJ1-2	TRBV9
CAWKISGGAYEQFF	TRBJ2-1	TRBV30
CASSYSLLDSNQPQHF	TRBJ1-5	TRBV6-6
CASSWGSGETYEQYF	TRBJ2-7	TRBV5-1
CASSYSSGGRTDTQYF	TRBJ2-3	TRBV6-5
CASSQERGWPEAFF	TRBJ1-1	TRBV4-1
CASSIIGYSGNTIYF	TRBJ1-3	TRBV19
CATSRGANRGSGNTIYF	TRBJ1-3	TRBV15
CASSLRGQGNTIYF	TRBJ1-3	TRBV7-2
CASSPILGSGGLRFGTDTQYF	TRBJ2-3	TRBV5-1
CASSPLEAGGMLDTQYF	TRBJ2-3	TRBV13
CASSRIPTSGGVDSYNEQFF	TRBJ2-1	TRBV5-1
CASSQRRGSYGYTF	TRBJ1-2	TRBV7-2
CASSGDRRSSGNTIYF	TRBJ1-3	TRBV2
CASSLGGEPEAFF	TRBJ1-1	TRBV5-4
CASSLGGTSNTQYF	TRBJ2-3	TRBV7-2
CASSEAPGSWGGYTF	TRBJ1-2	TRBV2
CASTPGGNIQYF	TRBJ2-4	TRBV6-5
CASSLGPLDRGHGYTF	TRBJ1-2	TRBV7-2
CASSMGDRAFGQPQHF	TRBJ1-5	TRBV19
CAWNRGVGKLFF	TRBJ1-4	TRBV30
CSCRGFTEAFF	TRBJ1-1	TRBV20-1
CSVDGTTASYEQYF	TRBJ2-7	TRBV29-1
CASSEIRLADINGQFF	TRBJ2-1	TRBV6-1